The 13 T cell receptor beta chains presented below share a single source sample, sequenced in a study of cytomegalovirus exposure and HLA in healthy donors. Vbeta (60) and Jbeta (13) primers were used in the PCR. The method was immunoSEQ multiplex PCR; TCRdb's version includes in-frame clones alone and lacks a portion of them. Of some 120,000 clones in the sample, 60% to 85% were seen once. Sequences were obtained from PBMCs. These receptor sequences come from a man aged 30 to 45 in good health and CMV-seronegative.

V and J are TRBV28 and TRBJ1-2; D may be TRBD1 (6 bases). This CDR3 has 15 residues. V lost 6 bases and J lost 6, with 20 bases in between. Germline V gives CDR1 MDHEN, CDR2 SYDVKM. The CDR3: CASSHSGGQLDGYTF. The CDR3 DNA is TGTGCCAGCAGCCACTCGGGGGGGCAGCTTGATGGCTACACCTTC.

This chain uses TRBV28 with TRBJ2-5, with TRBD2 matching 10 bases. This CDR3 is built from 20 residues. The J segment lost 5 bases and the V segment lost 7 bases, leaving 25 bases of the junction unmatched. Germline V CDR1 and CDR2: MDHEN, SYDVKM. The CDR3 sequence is CASKNLIHQREGQETETQYF. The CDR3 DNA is TGTGCCAGCAAAAACCTTATTCACCAGCGGGAGGGCCAGGAGACGGAGACCCAGTACTTC.

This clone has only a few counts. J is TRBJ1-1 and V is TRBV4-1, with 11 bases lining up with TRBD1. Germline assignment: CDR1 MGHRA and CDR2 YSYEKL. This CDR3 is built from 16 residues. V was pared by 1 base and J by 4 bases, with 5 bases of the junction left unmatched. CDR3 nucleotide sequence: TGCGCCAGCAGCCAAGCAGGACAGGGGGCGAGCACTGAAGCTTTCTTT. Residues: CASSQAGQGASTEAFF.

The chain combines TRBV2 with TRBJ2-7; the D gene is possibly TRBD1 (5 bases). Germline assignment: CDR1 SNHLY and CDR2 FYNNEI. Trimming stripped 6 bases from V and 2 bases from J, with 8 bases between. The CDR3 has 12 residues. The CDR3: CASSLTAYEQYF. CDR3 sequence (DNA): TGTGCCAGCAGCTTGACAGCCTACGAGCAGTACTTC.

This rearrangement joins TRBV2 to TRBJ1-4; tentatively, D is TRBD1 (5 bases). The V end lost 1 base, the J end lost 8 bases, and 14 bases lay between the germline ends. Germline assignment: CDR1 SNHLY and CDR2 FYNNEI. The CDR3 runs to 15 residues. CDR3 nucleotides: TGTGCCAGCAGTGAAGGGAAGACAGTTGGGGAAAAACTGTTTTTT. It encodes CASSEGKTVGEKLFF. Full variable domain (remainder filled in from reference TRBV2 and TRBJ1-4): EPEVTQTPSHQVTQMGQEVILRCVPISNHLYFYWYRQILGQKVEFLVSFYNNEISEKSEIFDDQFSVERPDGSNFTLKIRSTKLEDSAMYFCASSEGKTVGEKLFFGSGTQLSVL.

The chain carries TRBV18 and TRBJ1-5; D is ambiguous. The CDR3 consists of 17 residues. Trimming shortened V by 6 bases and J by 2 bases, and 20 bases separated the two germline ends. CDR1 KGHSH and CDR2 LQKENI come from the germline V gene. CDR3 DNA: TGTGCCAGCTCTCGCGGAATCTCAAGTCGAGGCAATCAGCCCCAGCATTTT. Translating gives CASSRGISSRGNQPQHF.

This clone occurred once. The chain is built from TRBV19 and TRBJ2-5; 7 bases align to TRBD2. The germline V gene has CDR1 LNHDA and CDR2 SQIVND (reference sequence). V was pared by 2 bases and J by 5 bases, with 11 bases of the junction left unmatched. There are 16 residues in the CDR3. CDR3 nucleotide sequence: TGTGCCAGTAGTATAAGGGGAACCCGGCGGGAGGAGACCCAGTACTTC. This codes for CASSIRGTRREETQYF.

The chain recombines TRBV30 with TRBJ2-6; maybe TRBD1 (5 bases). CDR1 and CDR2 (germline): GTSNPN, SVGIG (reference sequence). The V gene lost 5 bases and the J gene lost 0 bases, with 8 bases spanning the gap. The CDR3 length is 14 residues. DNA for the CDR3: TGTGCCTGGGATACAGGCTCTGGGGCCAACGTCCTGACTTTC. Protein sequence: CAWDTGSGANVLTF. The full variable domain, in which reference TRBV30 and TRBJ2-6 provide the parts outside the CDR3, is SQTIHQWPATLVQPVGSPLSLECTVEGTSNPNLYWYRQAAGRGLQLLFYSVGIGQISSEVPQNLSASRPQDRQFILSSKKLLLSDSGFYLCAWDTGSGANVLTFGAGSRLTVL.

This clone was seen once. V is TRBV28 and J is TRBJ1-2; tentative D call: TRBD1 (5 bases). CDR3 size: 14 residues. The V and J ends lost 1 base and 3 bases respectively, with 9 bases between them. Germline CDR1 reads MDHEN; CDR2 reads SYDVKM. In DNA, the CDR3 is TGTGCCAGCAGTTTATCAGGGATGGACTATGGCTACACCTTC. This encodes CASSLSGMDYGYTF.

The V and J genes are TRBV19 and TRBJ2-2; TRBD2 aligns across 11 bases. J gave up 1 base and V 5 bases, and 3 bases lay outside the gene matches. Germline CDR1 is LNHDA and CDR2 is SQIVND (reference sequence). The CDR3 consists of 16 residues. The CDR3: CASSATSGRNTGELFF. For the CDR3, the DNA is TGTGCCAGTAGTGCCACTAGCGGGAGGAACACCGGGGAGCTGTTTTTT.

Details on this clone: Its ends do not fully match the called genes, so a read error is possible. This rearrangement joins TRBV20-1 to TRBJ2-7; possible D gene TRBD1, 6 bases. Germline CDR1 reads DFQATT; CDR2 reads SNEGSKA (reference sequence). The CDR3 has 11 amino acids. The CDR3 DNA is TGCAGAGCTACAGGGAACGACGAGCAGTACTTC. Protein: CRATGNDEQYF.

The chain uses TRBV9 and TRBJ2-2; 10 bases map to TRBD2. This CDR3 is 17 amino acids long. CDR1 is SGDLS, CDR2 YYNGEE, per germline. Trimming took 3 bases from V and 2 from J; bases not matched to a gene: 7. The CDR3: CASSAPLAGVNTGELFF. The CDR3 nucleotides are TGTGCCAGCAGCGCACCTCTAGCGGGGGTAAACACCGGGGAGCTGTTTTTT.

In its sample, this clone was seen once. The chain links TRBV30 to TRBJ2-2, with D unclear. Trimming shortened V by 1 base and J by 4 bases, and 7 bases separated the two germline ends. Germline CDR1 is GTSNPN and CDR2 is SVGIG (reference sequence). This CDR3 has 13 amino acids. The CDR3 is CAWSARSTGELFF. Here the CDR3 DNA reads TGTGCCTGGAGTGCTCGGAGCACCGGGGAGCTGTTTTTT.